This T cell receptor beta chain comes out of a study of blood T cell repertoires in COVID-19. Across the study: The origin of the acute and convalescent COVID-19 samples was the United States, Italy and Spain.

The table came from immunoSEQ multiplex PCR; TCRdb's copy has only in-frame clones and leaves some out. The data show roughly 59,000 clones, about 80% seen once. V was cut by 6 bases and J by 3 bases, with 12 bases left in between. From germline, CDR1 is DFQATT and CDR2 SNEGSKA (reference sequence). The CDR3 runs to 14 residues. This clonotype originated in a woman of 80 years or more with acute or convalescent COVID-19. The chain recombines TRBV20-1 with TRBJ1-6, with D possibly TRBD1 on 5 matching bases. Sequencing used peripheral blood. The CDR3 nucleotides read TGCAGTGCAAGTCGGGGGTACTATAATTCACCCCTCCACTTT. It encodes CSASRGYYNSPLHF.